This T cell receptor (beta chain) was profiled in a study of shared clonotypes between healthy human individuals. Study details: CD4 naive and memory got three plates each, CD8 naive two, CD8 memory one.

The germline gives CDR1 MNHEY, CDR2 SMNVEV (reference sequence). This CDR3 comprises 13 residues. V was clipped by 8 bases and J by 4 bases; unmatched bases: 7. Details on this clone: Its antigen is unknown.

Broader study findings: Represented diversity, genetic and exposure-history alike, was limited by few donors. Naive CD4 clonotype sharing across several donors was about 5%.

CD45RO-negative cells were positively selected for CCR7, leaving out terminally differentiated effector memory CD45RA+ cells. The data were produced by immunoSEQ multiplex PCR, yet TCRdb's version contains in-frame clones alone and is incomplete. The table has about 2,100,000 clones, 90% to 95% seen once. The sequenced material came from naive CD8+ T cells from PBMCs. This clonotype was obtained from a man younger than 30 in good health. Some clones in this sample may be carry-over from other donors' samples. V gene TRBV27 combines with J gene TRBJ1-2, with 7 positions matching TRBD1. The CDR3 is CASGQGGPYGYTF. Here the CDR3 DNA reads TGTGCCAGCGGTCAGGGGGGGCCCTATGGCTACACCTTC.